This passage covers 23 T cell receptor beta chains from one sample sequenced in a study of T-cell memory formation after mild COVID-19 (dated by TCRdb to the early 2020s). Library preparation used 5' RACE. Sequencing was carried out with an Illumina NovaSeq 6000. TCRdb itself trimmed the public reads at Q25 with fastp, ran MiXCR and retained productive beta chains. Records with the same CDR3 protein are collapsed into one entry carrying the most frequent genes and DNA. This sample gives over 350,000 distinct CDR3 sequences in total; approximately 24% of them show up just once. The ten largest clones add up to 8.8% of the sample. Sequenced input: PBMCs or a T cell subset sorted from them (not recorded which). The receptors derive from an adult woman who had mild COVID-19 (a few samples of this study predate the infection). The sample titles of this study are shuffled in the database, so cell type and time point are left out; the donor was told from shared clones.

CDR3 region: CASSRDTGNTIYF. In DNA form, the CDR3 reads TGTGCCAGCAGCAGGGACACTGGAAACACCATATATTTT. The rearrangement links TRBV6-5 to TRBJ1-3, with D perhaps matching TRBD1 (6 bases). Germline V gene lookup returns CDR1 MNHEY and CDR2 SVGAGI. CDR3 length: 13 residues. The ends were cut back, 6 bases at V and 2 bases at J, with 8 bases in the middle.

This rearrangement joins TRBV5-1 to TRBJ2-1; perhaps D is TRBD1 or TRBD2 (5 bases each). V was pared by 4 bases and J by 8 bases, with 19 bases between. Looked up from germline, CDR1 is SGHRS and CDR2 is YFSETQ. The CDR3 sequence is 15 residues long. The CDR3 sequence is CASSSTEGQVDEQFF. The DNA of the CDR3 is TGCGCCAGCAGCAGTACCGAGGGGCAGGTCGATGAGCAGTTCTTC.

This CDR3 reads CASSVQGYSYEQYF. The CDR3 region has the DNA TGTGCCAGTAGCGTACAGGGCTACTCCTACGAGCAGTACTTC. The J gene is TRBJ2-7, the V gene TRBV19, with TRBD1 as a possible D gene (6 bases). V gave up 6 bases and J gave up 0 bases, with 12 bases separating them. CDR3 length: 14 residues. The germline V gene encodes CDR1 LNHDA and CDR2 SQIVND (reference sequence).

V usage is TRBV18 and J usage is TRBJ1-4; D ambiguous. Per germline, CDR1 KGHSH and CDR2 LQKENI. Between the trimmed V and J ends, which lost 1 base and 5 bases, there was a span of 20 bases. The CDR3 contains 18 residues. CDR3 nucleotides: TGTGCCAGCTCACCACAACCCTCGGCAGGCCGCCGAAATGAAAAACTGTTTTTT. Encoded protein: CASSPQPSAGRRNEKLFF.

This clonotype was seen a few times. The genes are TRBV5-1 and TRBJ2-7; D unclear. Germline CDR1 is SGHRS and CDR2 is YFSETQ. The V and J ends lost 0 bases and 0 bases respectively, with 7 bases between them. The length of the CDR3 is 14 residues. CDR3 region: CASSLEWASYEQYF. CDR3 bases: TGCGCCAGCAGCTTGGAATGGGCCTCCTACGAGCAGTACTTC.

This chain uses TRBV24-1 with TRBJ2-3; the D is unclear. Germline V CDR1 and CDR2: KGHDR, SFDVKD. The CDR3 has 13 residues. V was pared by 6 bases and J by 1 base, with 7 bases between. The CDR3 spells CATSPSGTDTQYF. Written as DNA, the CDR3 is TGTGCCACCAGTCCGTCAGGCACAGATACGCAGTATTTT.

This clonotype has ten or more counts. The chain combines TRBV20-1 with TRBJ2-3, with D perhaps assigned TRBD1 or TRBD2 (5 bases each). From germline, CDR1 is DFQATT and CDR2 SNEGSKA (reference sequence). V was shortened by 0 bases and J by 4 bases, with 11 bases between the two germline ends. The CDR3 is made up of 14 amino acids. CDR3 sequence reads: CSAREPGRADTQYF. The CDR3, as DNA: TGCAGTGCTAGAGAGCCGGGGCGGGCAGATACGCAGTATTTT.

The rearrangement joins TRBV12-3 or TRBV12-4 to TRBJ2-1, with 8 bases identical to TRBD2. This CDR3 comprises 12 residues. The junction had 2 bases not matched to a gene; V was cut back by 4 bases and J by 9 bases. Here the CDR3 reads CASSSAGVEQFF. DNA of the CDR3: TGTGCCAGCAGTTCAGCGGGAGTTGAGCAGTTCTTC.

CDR3 in DNA: TGTGCCAGCGGAAAGGGGGCGCAAGCTTTCTTT. Residues: CASGKGAQAFF. The chain uses TRBV7-9 and TRBJ1-1; 7 bases are shared with TRBD1. The CDR3 is 11 residues long. From germline, CDR1 is SEHNR and CDR2 FQNEAQ (reference sequence). J was trimmed by 9 bases and V by 8 bases; bases with no gene match: 6.

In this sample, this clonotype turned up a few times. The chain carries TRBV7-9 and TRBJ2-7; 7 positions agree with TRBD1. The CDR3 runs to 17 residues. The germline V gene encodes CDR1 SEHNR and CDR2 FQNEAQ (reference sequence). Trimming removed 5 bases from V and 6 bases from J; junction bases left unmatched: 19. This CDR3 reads CASSPRSGPQGVGEQYF. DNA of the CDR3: TGTGCCAGCAGCCCCCGTTCCGGGCCCCAGGGGGTTGGCGAGCAGTACTTC.

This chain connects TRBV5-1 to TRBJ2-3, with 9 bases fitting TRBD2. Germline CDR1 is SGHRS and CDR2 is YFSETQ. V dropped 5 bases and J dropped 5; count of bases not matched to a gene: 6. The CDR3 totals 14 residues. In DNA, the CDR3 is TGCGCCAGCAGTTTGACTAGCGGTCAAGATACGCAGTATTTT. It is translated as CASSLTSGQDTQYF.

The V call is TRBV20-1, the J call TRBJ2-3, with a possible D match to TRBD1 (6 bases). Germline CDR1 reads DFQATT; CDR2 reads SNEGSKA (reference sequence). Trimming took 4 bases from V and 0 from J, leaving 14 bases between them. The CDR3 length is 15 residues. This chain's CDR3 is CSATRTVTSTDTQYF. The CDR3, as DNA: TGCAGTGCTACCAGGACAGTAACTAGCACAGATACGCAGTATTTT.

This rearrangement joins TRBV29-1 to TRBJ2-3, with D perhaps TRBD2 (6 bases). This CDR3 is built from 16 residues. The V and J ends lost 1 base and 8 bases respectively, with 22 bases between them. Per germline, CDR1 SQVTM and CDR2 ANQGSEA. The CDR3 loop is CSVEGSASAFGGTQYF. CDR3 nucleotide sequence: TGCAGCGTTGAAGGTAGCGCTAGCGCCTTCGGGGGTACGCAGTATTTT.

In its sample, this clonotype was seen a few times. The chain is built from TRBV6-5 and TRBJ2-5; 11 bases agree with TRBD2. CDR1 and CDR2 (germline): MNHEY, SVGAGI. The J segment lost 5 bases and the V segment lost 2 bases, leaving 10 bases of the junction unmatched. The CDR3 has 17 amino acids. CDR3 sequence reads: CASSYRLVAGGRETQYF. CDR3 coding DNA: TGTGCCAGCAGTTACCGGTTGGTAGCGGGAGGGCGGGAGACCCAGTACTTC.

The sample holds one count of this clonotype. The CDR3: CASSDLGRLNEKLFF. CDR3 DNA: TGTGCCAGCAGTGATTTGGGGCGGCTTAATGAAAAACTGTTTTTT. V gene TRBV2 combines with J gene TRBJ1-4, with a tentative D call TRBD1 (5 bases). Germline V gives CDR1 SNHLY, CDR2 FYNNEI. This CDR3 comprises 15 residues. With 3 bases removed from V and 4 bases from J, the gap between germline ends came to 12 bases.

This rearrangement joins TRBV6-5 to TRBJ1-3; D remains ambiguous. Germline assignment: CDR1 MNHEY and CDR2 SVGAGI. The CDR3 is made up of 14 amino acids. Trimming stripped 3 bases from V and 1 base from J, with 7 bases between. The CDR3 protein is CASSYGGSGNTIYF. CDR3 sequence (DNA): TGTGCCAGCAGTTATGGAGGATCTGGAAACACCATATATTTT.

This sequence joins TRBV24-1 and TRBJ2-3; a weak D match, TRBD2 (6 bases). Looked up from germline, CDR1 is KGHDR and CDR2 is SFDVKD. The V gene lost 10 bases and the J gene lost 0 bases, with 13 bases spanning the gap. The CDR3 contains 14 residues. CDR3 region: CATSSGGSTDTQYF. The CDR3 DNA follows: TGTGCCACAAGTAGCGGAGGAAGCACAGATACGCAGTATTTT.

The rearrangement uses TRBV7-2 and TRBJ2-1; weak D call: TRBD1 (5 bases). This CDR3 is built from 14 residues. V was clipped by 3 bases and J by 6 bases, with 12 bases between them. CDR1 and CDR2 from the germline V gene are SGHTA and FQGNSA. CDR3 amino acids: CASSFVGAPNEQFF. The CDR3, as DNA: TGTGCCAGCAGCTTTGTTGGGGCGCCCAATGAGCAGTTCTTC.

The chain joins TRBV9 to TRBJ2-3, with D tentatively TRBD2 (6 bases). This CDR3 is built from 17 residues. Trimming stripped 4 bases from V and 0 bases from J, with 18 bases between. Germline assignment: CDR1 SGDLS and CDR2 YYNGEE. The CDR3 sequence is CASSPGWLASSTDTQYF. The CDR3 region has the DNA TGTGCCAGCAGCCCTGGATGGCTAGCGAGTAGCACAGATACGCAGTATTTT. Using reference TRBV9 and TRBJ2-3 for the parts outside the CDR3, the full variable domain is DSGVTQTPKHLITATGQRVTLRCSPRSGDLSVYWYQQSLDQGLQFLIQYYNGEERAKGNILERFSAQQFPDLHSELNLSSLELGDSALYFCASSPGWLASSTDTQYFGPGTRLTVL.

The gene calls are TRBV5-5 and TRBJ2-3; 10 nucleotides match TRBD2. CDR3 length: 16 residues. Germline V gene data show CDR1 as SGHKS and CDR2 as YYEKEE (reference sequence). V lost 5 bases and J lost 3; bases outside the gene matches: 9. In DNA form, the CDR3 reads TGTGCCAGCAGACTAGCGGGACTGAGTCGTACAGATACGCAGTATTTT. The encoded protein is CASRLAGLSRTDTQYF.

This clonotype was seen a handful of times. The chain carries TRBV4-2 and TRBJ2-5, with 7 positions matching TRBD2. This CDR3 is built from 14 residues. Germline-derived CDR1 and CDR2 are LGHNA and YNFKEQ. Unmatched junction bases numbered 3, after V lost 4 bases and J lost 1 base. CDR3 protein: CASSRWGGQETQYF. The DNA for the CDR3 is TGTGCCAGCAGCCGATGGGGGGGCCAAGAGACCCAGTACTTC.

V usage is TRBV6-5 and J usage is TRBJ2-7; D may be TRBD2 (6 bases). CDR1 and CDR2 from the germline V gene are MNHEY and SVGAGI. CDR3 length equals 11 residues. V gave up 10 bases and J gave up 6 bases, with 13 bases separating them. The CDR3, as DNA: TGTGCCACAACCGGGGGTCTCGAGCAGTACTTC. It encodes CATTGGLEQYF.

The CDR3 loop is CASSLAGLAFRGNEQFF. CDR3 sequence (DNA): TGTGCCAGCAGCTTGGCGGGACTAGCGTTCCGAGGGAATGAGCAGTTCTTC. The V gene is TRBV7-2, the J gene TRBJ2-1, with 10 nucleotides matching TRBD2. Germline V lookup: CDR1 SGHTA, CDR2 FQGNSA. The CDR3 length is 17 residues. Trimming removed 3 bases from V and 7 bases from J; junction bases left unmatched: 12.